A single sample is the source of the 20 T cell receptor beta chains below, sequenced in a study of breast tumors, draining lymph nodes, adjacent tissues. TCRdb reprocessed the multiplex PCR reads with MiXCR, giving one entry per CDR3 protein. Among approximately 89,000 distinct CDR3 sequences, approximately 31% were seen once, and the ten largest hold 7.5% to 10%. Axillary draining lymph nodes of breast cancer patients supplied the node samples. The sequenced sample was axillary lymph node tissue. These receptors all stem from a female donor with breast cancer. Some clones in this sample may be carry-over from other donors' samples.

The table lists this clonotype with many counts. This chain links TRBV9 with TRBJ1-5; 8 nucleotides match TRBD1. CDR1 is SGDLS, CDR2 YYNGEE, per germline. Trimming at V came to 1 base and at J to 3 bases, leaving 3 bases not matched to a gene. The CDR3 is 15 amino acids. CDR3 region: CASSVMGQDNQPQHF. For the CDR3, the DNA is TGTGCCAGCAGCGTAATGGGACAGGACAATCAGCCCCAGCATTTT. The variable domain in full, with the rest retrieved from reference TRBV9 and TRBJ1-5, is DSGVTQTPKHLITATGQRVTLRCSPRSGDLSVYWYQQSLDQGLQFLIQYYNGEERAKGNILERFSAQQFPDLHSELNLSSLELGDSALYFCASSVMGQDNQPQHFGDGTRLSIL.

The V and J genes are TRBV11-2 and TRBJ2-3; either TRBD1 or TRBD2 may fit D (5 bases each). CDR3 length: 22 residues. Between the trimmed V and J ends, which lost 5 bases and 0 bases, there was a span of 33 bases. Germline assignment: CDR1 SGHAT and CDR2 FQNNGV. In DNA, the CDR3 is TGTGCCAGCAGCCCACTCTGGTCCAGCGGTCAAGACAGCCCCACTAGCACAGATACGCAGTATTTT. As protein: CASSPLWSSGQDSPTSTDTQYF. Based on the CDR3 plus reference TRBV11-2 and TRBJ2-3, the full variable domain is EAGVAQSPRYKIIEKRQSVAFWCNPISGHATLYWYQQILGQGPKLLIQFQNNGVVDDSQLPKDRFSAERLKGVDSTLKIQPAKLEDSAVYLCASSPLWSSGQDSPTSTDTQYFGPGTRLTVL.

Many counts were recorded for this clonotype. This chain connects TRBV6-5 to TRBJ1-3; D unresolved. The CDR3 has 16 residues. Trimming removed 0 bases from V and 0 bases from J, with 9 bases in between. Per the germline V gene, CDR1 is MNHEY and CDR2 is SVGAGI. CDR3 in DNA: TGTGCCAGCAGTTACTCTGACCGCTACTCTGGAAACACCATATATTTT. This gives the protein CASSYSDRYSGNTIYF.

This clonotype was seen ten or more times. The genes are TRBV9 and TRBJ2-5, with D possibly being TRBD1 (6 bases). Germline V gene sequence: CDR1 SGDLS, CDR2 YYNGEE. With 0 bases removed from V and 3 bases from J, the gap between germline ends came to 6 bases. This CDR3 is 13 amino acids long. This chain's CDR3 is CASSVDREETQYF. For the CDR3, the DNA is TGTGCCAGCAGCGTAGACAGGGAAGAGACCCAGTACTTC.

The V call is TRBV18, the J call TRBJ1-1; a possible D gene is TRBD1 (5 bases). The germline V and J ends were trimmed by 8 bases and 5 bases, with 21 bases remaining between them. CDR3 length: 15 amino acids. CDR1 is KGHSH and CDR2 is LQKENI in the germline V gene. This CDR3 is CASKSLLSRGTEAFF. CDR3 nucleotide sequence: TGTGCCAGCAAATCCCTTTTATCCCGGGGGACTGAAGCTTTCTTT.

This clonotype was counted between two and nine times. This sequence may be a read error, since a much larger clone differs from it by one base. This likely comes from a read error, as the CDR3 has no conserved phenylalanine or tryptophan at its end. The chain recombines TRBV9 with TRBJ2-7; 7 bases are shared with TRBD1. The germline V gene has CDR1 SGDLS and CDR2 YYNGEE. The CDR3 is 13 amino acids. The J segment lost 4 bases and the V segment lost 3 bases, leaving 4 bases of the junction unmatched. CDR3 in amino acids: CASSGSQGYEQYS. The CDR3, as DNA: TGTGCCAGCAGCGGATCACAGGGGTACGAGCAGTACTCC.

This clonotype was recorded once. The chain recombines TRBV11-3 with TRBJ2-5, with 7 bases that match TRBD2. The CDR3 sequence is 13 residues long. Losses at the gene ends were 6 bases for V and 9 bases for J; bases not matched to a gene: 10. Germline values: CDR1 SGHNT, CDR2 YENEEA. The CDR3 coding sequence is TGTGCCAGCAGGCGGGAGACGACCGCCTCCCAGTACTTC. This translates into CASRRETTASQYF.

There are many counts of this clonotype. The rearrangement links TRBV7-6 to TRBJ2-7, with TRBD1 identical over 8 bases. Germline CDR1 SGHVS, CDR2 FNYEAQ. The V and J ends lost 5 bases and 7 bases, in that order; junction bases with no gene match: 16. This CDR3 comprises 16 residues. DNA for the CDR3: TGTGCCAGCAGCCCAGGGGGCGGGACCCATAAGGAGGAGCAGTACTTC. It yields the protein CASSPGGGTHKEEQYF. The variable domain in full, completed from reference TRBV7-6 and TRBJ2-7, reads GAGVSQSPRYKVTKRGQDVALRCDPISGHVSLYWYRQALGQGPEFLTYFNYEAQQDKSGLPNDRFSAERPEGSISTLTIQRTEQRDSAMYRCASSPGGGTHKEEQYFGPGTRLTVT.

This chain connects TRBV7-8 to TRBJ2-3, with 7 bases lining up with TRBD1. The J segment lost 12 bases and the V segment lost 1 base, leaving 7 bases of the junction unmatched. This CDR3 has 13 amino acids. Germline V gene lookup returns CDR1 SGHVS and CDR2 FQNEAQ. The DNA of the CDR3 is TGTGCCAGCAGCTTAGATGGGACAGCTAACCAGTATTTT. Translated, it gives CASSLDGTANQYF.

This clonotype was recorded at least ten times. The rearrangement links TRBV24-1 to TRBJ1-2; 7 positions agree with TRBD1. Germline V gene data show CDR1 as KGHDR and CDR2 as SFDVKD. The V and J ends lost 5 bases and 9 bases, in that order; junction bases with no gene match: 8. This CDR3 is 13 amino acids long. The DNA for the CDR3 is TGTGCCACCAGTGGACAGGGAGGAGGTAGCTACACCTTC. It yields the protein CATSGQGGGSYTF.

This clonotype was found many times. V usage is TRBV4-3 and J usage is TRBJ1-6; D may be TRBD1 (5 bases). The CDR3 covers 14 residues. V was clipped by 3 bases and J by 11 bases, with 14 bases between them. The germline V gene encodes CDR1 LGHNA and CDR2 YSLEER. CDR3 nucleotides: TGCGCCAGCAGCCACGGCAGGGACCGGACACCCCTCCACTTT. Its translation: CASSHGRDRTPLHF.

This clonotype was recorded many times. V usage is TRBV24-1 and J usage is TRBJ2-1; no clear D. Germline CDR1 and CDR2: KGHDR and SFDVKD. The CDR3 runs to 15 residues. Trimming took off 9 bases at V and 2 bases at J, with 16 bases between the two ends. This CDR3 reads CATADAGDTYNEQFF. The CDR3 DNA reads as TGTGCCACCGCCGACGCCGGCGATACCTACAATGAGCAGTTCTTC.

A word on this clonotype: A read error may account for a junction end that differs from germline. Here the CDR3 DNA reads TGTGCCAGCAGCCGTGGTGGCAATCAGCCCCCGCATTTT. Encoded protein: CASSRGGNQPPHF. The gene calls are TRBV4-2 and TRBJ1-5, with D hard to call. The CDR3 extends over 13 amino acids. Germline V gene lookup returns CDR1 LGHNA and CDR2 YNFKEQ.

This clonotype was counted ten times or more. CDR3 in amino acids: CASRRPGQGFTDTQYF. CDR3 bases: TGTGCCAGCAGGCGGCCGGGACAGGGCTTCACAGATACGCAGTATTTT. V is TRBV12-3 or TRBV12-4 and J is TRBJ2-3; 9 bases line up with TRBD1. The CDR3 is made up of 16 amino acids. V trimming: 6 bases; J trimming: 2 bases; junction bases outside the gene matches: 9.

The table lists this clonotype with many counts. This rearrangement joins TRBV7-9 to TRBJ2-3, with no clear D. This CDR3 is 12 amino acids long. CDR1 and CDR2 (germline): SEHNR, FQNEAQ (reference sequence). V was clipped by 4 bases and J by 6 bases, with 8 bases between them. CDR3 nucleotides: TGTGCCAGCAGCTCCCTCATGGATACGCAGTATTTT. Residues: CASSSLMDTQYF.

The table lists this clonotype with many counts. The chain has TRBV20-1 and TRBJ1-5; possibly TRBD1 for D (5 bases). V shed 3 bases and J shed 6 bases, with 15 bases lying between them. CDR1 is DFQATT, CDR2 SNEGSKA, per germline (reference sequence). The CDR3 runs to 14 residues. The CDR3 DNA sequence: TGCAGTGCTAGGCCGACGGGTGACAGTCAGCCCCAGCATTTT. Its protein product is CSARPTGDSQPQHF.

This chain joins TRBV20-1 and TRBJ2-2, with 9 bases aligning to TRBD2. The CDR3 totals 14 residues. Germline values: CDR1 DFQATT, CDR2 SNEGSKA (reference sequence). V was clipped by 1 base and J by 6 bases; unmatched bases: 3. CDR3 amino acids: CSARVLAGSGELFF. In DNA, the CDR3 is TGCAGTGCTAGAGTGCTAGCGGGATCCGGGGAGCTGTTTTTT.

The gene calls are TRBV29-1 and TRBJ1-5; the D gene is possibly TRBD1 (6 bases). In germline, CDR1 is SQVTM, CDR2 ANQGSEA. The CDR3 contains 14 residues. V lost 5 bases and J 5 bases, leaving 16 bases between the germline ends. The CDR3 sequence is CSVKTGPGDQPQHF. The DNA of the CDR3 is TGCAGCGTTAAGACAGGTCCGGGCGATCAGCCCCAGCATTTT.

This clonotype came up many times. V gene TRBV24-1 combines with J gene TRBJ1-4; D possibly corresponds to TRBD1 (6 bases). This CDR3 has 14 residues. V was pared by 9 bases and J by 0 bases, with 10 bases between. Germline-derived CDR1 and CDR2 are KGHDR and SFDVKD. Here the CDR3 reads CATADSTTNEKLFF. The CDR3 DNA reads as TGTGCCACCGCGGACAGTACAACTAATGAAAAACTGTTTTTT.

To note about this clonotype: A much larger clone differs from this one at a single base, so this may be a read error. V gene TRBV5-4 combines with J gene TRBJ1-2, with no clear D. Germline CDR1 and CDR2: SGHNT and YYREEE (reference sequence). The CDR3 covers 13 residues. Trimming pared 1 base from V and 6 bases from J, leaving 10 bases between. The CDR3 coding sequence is TGTGCCAGCAGCTTGACCCAGGACCATGGCTACACCTTC. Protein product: CASSLTQDHGYTF.